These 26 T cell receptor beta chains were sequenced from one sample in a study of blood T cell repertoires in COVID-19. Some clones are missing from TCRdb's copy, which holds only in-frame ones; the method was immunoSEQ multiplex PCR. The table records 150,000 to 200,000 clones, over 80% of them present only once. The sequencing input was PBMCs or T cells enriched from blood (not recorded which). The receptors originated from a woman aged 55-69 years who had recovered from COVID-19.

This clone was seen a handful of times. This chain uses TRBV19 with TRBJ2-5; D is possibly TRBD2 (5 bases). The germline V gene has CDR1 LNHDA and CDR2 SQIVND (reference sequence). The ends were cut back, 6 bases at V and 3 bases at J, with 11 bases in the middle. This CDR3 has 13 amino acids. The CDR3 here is CASRRTREETQYF. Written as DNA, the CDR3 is TGTGCCAGTAGGCGAACTAGGGAAGAGACCCAGTACTTC.

CDR3 region: CASSDGGEAFF. The CDR3 DNA reads TGCGCCAGCAGCGACGGAGGGGAAGCTTTCTTT. The V call is TRBV5-1, the J call TRBJ1-1; D is ambiguous. From germline, CDR1 is SGHRS and CDR2 YFSETQ. The CDR3 extends over 11 amino acids. Trimming took 4 bases from V and 8 from J, leaving 9 bases between them.

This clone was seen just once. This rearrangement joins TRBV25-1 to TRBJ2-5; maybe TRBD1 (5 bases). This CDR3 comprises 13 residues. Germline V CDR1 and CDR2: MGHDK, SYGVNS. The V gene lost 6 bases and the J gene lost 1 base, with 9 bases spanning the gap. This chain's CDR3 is CASSSGSQETQYF. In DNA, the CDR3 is TGTGCCAGCAGCTCAGGGTCCCAAGAGACCCAGTACTTC.

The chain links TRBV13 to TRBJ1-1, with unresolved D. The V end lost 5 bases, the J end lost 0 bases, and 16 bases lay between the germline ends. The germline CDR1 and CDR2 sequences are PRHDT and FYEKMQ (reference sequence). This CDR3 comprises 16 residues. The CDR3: CASSGRRGTLNTEAFF. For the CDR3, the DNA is TGTGCCAGCAGCGGAAGGCGGGGAACGCTGAACACTGAAGCTTTCTTT. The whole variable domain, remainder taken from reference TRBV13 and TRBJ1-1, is AAGVIQSPRHLIKEKRETATLKCYPIPRHDTVYWYQQGPGQDPQFLISFYEKMQSDKGSIPDRFSAQQFSDYHSELNMSSLELGDSALYFCASSGRRGTLNTEAFFGQGTRLTVV.

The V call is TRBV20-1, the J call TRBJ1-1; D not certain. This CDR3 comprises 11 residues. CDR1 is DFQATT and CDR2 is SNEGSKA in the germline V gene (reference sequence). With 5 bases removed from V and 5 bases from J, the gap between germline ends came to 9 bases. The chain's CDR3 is CSAGPGTEAFF. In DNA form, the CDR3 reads TGCAGTGCTGGACCGGGGACTGAAGCTTTCTTT.

CDR3 in DNA: TGTGCCAGCCACCGGGAATCGGGACACCGCACCGGGGAGCTGTTTTTT. Protein sequence: CASHRESGHRTGELFF. This chain joins TRBV9 and TRBJ2-2; possible D gene TRBD1, 6 bases. The length of the CDR3 is 16 residues. Trimming shortened V by 7 bases and J by 4 bases, and 20 bases separated the two germline ends. Germline values: CDR1 SGDLS, CDR2 YYNGEE. The full variable domain, its missing parts supplied by reference TRBV9 and TRBJ2-2, is DSGVTQTPKHLITATGQRVTLRCSPRSGDLSVYWYQQSLDQGLQFLIQYYNGEERAKGNILERFSAQQFPDLHSELNLSSLELGDSALYFCASHRESGHRTGELFFGEGSRLTVL.

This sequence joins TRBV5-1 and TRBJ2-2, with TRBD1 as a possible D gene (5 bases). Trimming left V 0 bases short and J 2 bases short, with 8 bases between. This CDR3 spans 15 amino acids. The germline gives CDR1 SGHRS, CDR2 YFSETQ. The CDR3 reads CASSLGQRNTGELFF. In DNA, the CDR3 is TGCGCCAGCAGCTTGGGACAGAGAAACACCGGGGAGCTGTTTTTT.

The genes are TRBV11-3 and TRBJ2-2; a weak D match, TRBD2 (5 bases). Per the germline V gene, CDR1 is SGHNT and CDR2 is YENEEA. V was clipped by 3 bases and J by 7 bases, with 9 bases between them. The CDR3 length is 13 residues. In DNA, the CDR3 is TGTGCCAGCAGCTTTAGGCGGGTCGGGGAGCTGTTTTTT. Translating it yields CASSFRRVGELFF.

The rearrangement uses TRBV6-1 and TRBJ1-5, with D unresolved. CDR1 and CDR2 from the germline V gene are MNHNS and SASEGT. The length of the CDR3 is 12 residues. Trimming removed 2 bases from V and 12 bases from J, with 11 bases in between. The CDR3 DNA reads TGTGCCAGCAGTGAACACAGCCTCGGCCAGCATTTT. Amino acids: CASSEHSLGQHF.

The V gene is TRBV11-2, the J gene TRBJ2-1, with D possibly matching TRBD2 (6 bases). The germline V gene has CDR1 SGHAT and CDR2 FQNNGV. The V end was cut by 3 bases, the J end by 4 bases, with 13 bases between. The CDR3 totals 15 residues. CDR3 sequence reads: CASSLEREEYNEQFF. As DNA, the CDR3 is TGTGCCAGCAGCTTGGAAAGGGAGGAATACAATGAGCAGTTCTTC.

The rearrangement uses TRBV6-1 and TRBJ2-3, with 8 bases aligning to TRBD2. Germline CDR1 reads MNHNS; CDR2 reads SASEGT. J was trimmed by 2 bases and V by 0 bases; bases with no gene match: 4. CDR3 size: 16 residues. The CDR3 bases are TGTGCCAGCAGTGAAGCGTTAGCGGGGATCACAGATACGCAGTATTTT. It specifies CASSEALAGITDTQYF.

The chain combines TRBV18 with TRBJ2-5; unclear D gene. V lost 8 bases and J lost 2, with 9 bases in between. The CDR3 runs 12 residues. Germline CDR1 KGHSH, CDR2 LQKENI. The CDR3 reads CASTYEQETQYF. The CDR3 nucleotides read TGTGCCAGCACCTACGAACAAGAGACCCAGTACTTC.

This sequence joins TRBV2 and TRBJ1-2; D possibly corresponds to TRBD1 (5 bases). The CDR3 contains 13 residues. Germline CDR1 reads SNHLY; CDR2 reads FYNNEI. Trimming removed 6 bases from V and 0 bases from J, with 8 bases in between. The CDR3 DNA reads TGTGCCAGCAGACCAGGGCCTAACTATGGCTACACCTTC. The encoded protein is CASRPGPNYGYTF.

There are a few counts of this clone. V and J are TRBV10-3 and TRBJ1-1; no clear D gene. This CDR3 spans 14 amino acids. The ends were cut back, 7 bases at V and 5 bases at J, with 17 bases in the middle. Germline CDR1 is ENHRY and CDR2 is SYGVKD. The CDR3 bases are TGTGCCATCACGAAGACAATAACGCAAACTGAAGCTTTCTTT. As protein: CAITKTITQTEAFF.

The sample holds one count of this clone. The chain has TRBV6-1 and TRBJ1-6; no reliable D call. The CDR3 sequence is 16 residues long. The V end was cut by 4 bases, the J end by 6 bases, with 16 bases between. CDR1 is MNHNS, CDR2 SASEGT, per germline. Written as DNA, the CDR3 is TGTGCCAGCAGTGGACACCCCAACGCCGGTAATTCACCCCTCCACTTT. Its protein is CASSGHPNAGNSPLHF.

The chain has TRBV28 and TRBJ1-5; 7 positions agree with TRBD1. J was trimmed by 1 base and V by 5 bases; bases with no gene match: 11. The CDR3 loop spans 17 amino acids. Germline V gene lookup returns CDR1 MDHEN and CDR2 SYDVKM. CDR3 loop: CASSHPLTGTSNQPQHF. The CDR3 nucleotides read TGTGCCAGCAGTCACCCTTTGACAGGGACGAGCAATCAGCCCCAGCATTTT. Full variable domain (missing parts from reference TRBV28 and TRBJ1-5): DVKVTQSSRYLVKRTGEKVFLECVQDMDHENMFWYRQDPGLGLRLIYFSYDVKMKEKGDIPEGYSVSREKKERFSLILESASTNQTSMYLCASSHPLTGTSNQPQHFGDGTRLSIL.

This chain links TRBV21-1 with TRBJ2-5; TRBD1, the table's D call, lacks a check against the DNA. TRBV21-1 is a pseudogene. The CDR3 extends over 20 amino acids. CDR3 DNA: TGTGCCAGCAGCAAATTTGGGACAGGGGTTAAGGGTGGAGAGGGTGAGACCCAGTACTTC. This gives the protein CASSKFGTGVKGGEGETQYF.

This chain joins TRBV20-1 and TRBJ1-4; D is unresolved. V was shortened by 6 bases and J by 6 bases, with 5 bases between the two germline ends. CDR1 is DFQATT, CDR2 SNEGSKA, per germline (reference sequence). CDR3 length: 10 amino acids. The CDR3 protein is CSALDEKLFF. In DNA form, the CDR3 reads TGCAGTGCCCTTGATGAAAAACTGTTTTTT.

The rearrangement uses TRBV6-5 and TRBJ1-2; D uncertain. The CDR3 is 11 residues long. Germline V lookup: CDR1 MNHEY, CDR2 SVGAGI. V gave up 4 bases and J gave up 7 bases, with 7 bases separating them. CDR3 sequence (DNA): TGTGCCAGCAGTTCCCTCGGTGGCTACACCTTC. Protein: CASSSLGGYTF.

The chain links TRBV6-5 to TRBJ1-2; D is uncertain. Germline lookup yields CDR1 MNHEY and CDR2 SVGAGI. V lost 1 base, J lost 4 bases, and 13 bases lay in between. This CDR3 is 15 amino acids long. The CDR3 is CASSYYPGSPYGYTF. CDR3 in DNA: TGTGCCAGCAGTTACTACCCCGGGTCCCCCTATGGCTACACCTTC.

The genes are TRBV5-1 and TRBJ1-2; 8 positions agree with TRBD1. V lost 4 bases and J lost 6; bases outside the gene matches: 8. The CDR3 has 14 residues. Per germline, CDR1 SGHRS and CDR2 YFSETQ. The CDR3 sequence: CASSHGQGGDGYTF. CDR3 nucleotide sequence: TGCGCCAGCAGCCACGGACAGGGAGGTGATGGCTACACCTTC.

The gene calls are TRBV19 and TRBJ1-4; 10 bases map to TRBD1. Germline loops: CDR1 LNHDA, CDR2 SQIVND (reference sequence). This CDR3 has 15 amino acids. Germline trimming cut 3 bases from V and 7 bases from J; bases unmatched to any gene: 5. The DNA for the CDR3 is TGTGCCAGTAGTATTTGGGACAGGGGAACTGAAAAACTGTTTTTT. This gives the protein CASSIWDRGTEKLFF.

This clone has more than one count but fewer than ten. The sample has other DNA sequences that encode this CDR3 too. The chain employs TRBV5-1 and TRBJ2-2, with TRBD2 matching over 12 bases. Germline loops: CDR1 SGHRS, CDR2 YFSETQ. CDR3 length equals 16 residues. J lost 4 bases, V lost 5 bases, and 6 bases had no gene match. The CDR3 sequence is CASRLAGGVGTGELFF. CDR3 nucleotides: TGCGCCAGCAGACTAGCGGGGGGTGTAGGCACCGGGGAGCTGTTTTTT.

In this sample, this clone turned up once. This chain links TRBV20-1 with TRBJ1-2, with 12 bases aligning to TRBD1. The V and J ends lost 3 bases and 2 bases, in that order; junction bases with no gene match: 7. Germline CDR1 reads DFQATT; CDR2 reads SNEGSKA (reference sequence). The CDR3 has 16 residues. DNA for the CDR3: TGCAGTGCTAGTGGGACAGGGGGCTCACGCAACTATGGCTACACCTTC. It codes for CSASGTGGSRNYGYTF.

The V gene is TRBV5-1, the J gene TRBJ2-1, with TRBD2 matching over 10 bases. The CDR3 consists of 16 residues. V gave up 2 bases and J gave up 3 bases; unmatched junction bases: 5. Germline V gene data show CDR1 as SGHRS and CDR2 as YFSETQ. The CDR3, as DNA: TGCGCCAGCAGCTTACGTGGGACTAGCGACTACAATGAGCAGTTCTTC. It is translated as CASSLRGTSDYNEQFF.

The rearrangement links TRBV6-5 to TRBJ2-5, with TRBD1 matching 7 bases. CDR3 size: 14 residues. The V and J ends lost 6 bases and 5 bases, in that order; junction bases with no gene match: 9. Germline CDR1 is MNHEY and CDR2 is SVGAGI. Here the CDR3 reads CASRMDRPQETQYF. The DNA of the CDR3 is TGTGCCAGCAGAATGGACAGGCCCCAGGAGACCCAGTACTTC.